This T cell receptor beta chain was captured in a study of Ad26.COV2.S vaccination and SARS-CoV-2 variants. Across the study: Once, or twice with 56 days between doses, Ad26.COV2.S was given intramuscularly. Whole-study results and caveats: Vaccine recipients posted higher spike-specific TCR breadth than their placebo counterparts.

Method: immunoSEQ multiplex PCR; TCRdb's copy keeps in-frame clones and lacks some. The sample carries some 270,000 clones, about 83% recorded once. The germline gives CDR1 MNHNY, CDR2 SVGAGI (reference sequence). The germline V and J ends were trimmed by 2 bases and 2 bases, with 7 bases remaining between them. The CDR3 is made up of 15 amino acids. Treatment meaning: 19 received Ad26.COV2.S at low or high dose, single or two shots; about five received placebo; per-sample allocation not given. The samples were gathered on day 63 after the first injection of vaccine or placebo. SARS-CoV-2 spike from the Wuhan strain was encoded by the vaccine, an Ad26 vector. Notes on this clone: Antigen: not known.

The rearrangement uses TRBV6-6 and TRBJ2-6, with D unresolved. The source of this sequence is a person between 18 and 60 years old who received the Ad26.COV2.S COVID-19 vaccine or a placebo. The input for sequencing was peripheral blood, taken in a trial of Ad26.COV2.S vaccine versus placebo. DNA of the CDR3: TGTGCCAGCAGTTACCTGGTGACTGGGGCCAACGTCCTGACTTTC. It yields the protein CASSYLVTGANVLTF.